This T cell receptor beta chain was captured in a study of blood T cell repertoires in COVID-19. The CDR3 is 14 amino acids. Trimming cost V 3 bases and J 0 bases, with 8 bases left between them. Germline-derived CDR1 and CDR2 are SGHAT and FQNNGV. The data were produced by immunoSEQ multiplex PCR, yet TCRdb's version contains in-frame clones alone and is incomplete. The table lists approximately 150,000 clones, 70% to 90% of them singletons, with about 3.4% in the top ten. V and J are TRBV11-2 and TRBJ1-1; D ambiguous. The clonotype comes from a woman between 50 and 59 years old with acute COVID-19. Specimen: PBMCs or T cells enriched from blood (not recorded which). In DNA form, the CDR3 reads TGTGCCAGCAGCTTCCCCCCCATGAACACTGAAGCTTTCTTT. Translating gives CASSFPPMNTEAFF. Supplemented by reference TRBV11-2 and TRBJ1-1, the full variable domain reads EAGVAQSPRYKIIEKRQSVAFWCNPISGHATLYWYQQILGQGPKLLIQFQNNGVVDDSQLPKDRFSAERLKGVDSTLKIQPAKLEDSAVYLCASSFPPMNTEAFFGQGTRLTVV.